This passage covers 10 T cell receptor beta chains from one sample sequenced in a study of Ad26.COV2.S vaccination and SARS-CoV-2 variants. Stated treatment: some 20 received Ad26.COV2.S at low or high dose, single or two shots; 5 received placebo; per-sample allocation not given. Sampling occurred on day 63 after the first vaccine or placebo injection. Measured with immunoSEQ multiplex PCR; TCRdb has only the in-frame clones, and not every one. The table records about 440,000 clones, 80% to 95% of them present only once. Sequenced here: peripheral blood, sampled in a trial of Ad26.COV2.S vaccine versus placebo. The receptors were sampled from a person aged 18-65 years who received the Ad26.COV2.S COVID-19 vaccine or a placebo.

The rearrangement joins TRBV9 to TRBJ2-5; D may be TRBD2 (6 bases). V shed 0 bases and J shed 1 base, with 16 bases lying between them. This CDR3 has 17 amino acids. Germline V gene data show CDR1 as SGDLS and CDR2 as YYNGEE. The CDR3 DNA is TGTGCCAGCAGCGTAGCGGGGTTCGGAGGGATCCAAGAGACCCAGTACTTC. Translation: CASSVAGFGGIQETQYF.

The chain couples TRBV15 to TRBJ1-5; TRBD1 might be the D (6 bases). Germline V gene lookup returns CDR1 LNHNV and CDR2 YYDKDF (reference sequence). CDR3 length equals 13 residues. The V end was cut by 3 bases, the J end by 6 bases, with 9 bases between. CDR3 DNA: TGTGCCACCAGCAGTACAGGGACTCAGCCCCAGCATTTT. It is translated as CATSSTGTQPQHF.

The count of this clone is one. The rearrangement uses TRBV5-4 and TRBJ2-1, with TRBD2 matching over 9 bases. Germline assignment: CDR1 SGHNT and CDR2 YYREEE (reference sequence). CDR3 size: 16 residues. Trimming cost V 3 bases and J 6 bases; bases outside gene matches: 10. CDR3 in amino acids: CASSSSAGTSINEQFF. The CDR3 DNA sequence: TGTGCCAGCAGCTCCTCTGCAGGGACTAGCATCAATGAGCAGTTCTTC.

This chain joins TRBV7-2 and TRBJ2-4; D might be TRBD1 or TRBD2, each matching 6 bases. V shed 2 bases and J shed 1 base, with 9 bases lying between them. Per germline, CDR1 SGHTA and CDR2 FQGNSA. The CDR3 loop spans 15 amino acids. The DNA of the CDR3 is TGTGCCAGCAGCTTATCGGGGGCCGCCAAAAACATTCAGTACTTC. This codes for CASSLSGAAKNIQYF.

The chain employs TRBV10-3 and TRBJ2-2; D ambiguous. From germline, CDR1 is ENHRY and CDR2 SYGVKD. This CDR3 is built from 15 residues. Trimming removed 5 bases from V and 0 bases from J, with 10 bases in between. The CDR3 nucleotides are TGTGCCATCAGTCCAAGGACGTCGAACACCGGGGAGCTGTTTTTT. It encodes CAISPRTSNTGELFF.

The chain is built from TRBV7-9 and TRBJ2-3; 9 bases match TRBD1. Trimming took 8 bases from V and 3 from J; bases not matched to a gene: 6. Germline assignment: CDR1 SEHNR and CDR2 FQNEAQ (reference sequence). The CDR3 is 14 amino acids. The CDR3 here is CASWGQGQTDTQYF. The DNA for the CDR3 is TGTGCCAGCTGGGGACAGGGACAGACAGATACGCAGTATTTT.

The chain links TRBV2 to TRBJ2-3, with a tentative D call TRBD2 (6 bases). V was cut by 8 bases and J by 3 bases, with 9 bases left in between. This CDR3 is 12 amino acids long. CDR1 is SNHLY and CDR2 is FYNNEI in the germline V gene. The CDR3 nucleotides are TGTGCCAGCGGGGGGAGTACAGATACGCAGTATTTT. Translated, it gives CASGGSTDTQYF.

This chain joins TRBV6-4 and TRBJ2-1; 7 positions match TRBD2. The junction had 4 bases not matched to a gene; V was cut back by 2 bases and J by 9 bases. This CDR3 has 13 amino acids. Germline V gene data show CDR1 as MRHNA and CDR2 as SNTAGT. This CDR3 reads CASSDTLAGEQFF. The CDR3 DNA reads TGTGCCAGCAGTGACACCTTAGCGGGTGAGCAGTTCTTC.

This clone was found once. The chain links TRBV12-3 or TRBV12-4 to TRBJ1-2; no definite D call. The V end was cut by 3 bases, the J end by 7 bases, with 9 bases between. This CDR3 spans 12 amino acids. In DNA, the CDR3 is TGTGCCAGCAGTTTCGAGGGTTCTGGCTACACCTTC. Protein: CASSFEGSGYTF.

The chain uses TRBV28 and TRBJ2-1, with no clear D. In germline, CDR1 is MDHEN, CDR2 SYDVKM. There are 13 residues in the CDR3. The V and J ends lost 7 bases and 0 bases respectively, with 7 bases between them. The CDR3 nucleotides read TGTGCCAGCATAAGGAGCTCCTACAATGAGCAGTTCTTC. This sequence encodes CASIRSSYNEQFF. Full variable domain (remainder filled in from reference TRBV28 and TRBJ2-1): DVKVTQSSRYLVKRTGEKVFLECVQDMDHENMFWYRQDPGLGLRLIYFSYDVKMKEKGDIPEGYSVSREKKERFSLILESASTNQTSMYLCASIRSSYNEQFFGPGTRLTVL.